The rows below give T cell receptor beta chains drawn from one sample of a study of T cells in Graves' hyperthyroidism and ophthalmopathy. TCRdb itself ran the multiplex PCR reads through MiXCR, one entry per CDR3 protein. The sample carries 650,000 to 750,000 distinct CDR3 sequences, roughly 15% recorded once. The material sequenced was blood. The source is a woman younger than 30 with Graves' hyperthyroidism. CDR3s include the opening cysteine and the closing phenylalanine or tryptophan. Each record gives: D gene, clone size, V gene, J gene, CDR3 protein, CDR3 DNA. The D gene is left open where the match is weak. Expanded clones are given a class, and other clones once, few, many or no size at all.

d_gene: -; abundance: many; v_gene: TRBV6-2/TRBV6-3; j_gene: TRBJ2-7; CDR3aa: CASSYDPGSYEQYF; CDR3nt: TGTGCCAGCAGTTACGATCCGGGGTCCTACGAGCAGTACTTC
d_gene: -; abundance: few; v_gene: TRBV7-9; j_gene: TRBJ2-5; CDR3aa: CASSHWGTPEETQYF; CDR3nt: TGTGCCAGCAGCCACTGGGGGACACCGGAGGAGACCCAGTACTTC
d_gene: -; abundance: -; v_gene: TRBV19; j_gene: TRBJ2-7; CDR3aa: CASSPRSIMYEQYF; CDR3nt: TGTGCCAGTAGCCCGCGGTCTATAATGTACGAGCAGTACTTC
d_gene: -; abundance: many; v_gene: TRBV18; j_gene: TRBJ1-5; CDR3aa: CASSPYGGLQHF; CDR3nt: TGTGCCAGCTCACCATATGGCGGGCTTCAGCATTTT
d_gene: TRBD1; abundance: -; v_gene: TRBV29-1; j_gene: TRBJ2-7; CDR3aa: CSAVLGQGIYEQYF; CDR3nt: TGCAGCGCCGTCCTGGGACAGGGAATCTACGAGCAGTACTTC
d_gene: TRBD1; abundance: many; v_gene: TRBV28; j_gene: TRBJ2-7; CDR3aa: CASSPPGQILYEQYF; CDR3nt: TGTGCCAGCAGTCCCCCGGGACAGATTTTGTACGAGCAGTACTTC
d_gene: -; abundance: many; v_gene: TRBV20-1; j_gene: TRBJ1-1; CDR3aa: CSARGLTQRGTEAFF; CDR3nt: TGCAGTGCTAGAGGGTTGACTCAACGGGGCACTGAAGCTTTCTTT
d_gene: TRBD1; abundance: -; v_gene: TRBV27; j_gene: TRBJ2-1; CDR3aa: CASTTDPGGVNEQFF; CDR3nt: TGTGCCAGCACTACGGACCCAGGGGGTGTCAATGAGCAGTTCTTC
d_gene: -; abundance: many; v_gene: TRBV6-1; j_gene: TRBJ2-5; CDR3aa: CASSLTRDPTPNQETQYF; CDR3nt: TGTGCCAGCAGTTTGACGAGGGACCCCACCCCCAACCAAGAGACCCAGTACTTC
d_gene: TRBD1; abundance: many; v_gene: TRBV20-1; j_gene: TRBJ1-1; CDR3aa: CSARGDRGRRWNTEAFF; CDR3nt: TGCAGTGCTAGAGGGGACAGGGGAAGGAGATGGAACACTGAAGCTTTCTTT
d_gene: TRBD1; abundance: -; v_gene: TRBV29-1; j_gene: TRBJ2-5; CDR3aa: CSVELRPGTAVQETQYF; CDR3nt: TGCAGCGTTGAATTACGGCCCGGGACAGCCGTCCAAGAGACCCAGTACTTC
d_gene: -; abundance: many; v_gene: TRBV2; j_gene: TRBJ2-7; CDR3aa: CASSGWDTSYEQYF; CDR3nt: TGTGCCAGCAGTGGGTGGGACACCAGCTACGAGCAGTACTTC
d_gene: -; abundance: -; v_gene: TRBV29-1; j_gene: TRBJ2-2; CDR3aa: CSARGAGQNTGELFF; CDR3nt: TGCAGCGCCAGGGGGGCGGGCCAGAACACCGGGGAGCTGTTTTTT
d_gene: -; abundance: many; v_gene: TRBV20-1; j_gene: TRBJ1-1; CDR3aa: CSGRGRAANTEAFF; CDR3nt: TGCAGTGGCAGGGGCAGGGCAGCGAACACTGAAGCTTTCTTT
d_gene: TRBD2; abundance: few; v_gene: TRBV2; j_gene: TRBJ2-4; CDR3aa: CASSEARLTGGNTAKNIQYF; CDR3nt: TGTGCCAGCAGTGAAGCGAGACTAACGGGAGGGAATACAGCCAAAAACATTCAGTACTTC
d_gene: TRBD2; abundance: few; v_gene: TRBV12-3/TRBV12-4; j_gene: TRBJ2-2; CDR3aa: CASSSGLVTGELFF; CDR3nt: TGTGCCAGCAGTTCCGGACTAGTTACCGGGGAGCTGTTTTTT
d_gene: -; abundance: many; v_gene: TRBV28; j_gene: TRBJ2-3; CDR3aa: CASSHPYTQYF; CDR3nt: TGTGCCAGCAGTCACCCTTATACGCAGTATTTT
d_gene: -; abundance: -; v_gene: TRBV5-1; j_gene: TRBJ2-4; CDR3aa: CASSRWTTQNIQYF; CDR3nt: TGCGCCAGCAGCCGGTGGACTACCCAAAACATTCAGTACTTC
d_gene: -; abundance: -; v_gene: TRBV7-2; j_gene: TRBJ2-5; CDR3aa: CASSQEGRETQYF; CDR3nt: TGTGCCAGCAGCCAAGAGGGGCGAGAGACCCAGTACTTC
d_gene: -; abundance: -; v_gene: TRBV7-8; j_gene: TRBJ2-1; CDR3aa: CASSSRGGLYNEQFF; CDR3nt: TGTGCCAGCAGCTCCAGGGGGGGTCTCTACAATGAGCAGTTCTTC
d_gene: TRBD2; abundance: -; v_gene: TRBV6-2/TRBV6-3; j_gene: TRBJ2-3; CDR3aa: CAGSYGLRERSTDTQYF; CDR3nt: TGTGCCGGCAGTTACGGTTTGCGGGAGAGGTCCACAGATACGCAGTATTTT
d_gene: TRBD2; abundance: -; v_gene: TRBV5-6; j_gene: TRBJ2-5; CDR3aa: CASSLVAGGGETQYF; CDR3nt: TGTGCCAGCAGCCTAGTAGCGGGAGGAGGAGAGACCCAGTACTTC
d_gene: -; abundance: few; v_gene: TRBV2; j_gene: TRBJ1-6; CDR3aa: CASRGGLTELPLHF; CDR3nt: TGTGCCAGCAGGGGGGGACTCACGGAATTGCCCCTCCACTTT
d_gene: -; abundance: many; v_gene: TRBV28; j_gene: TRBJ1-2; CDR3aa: CASGRGYTF; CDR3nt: TGTGCCAGCGGGCGTGGCTACACCTTC
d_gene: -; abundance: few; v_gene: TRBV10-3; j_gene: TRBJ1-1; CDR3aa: CAIKQTAETEAFF; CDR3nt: TGTGCCATCAAACAGACAGCCGAAACTGAAGCTTTCTTT
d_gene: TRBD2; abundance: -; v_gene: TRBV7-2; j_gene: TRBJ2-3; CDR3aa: CASSDLAGVSGTDTQYF; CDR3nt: TGTGCCAGCAGCGACCTGGCGGGAGTTTCTGGCACAGATACGCAGTATTTT
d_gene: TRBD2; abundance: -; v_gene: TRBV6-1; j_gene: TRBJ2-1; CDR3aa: CASSDSGRGYNEQFF; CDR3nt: TGTGCCAGCAGTGACAGCGGGAGAGGCTACAATGAGCAGTTCTTC
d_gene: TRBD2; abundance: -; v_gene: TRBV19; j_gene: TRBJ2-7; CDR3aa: CASSLGLAVPYEQYF; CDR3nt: TGTGCCAGTAGCCTTGGACTAGCGGTACCCTACGAGCAGTACTTC
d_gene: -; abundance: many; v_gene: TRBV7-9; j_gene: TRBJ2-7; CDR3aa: CASTDPGENYEQYF; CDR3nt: TGTGCCAGCACCGATCCAGGGGAGAACTACGAGCAGTACTTC
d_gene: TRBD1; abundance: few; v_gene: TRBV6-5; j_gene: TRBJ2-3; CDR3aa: CASSYSGDSYTDTQYF; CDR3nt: TGTGCCAGCAGTTACTCCGGGGACAGCTACACAGATACGCAGTATTTT
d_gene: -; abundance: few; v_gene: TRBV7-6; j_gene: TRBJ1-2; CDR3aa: CASSLKGAVYGYTF; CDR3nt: TGTGCCAGCAGCTTAAAAGGGGCCGTGTATGGCTACACCTTC
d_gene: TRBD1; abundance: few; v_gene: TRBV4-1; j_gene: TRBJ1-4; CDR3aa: CASSQDRGTEKLFF; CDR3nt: TGCGCCAGCAGCCAAGACAGGGGGACTGAAAAACTGTTTTTT
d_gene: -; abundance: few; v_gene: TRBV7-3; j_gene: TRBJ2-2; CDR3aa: CASSWNQGDGELFF; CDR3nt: TGTGCCAGCAGCTGGAATCAAGGAGACGGGGAGCTGTTTTTT
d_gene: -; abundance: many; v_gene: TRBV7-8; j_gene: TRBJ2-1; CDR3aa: CASSPTSSFQIHNEQFF; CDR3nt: TGTGCCAGCAGCCCCACGTCGAGTTTTCAAATCCACAATGAGCAGTTCTTC
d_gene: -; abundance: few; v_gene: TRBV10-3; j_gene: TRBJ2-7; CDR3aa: CAISESRGEQYF; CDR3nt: TGTGCCATCAGTGAGTCAAGGGGCGAGCAGTACTTC
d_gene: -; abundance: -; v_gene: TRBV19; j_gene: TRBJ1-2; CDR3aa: CASSMVFGGIWGYTF; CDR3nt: TGTGCCAGTAGTATGGTCTTCGGTGGAATTTGGGGCTACACCTTC
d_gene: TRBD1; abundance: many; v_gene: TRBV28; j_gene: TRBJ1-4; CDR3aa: CASSLSDRVTEKLFF; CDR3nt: TGTGCCAGCAGTTTATCGGACAGGGTAACGGAAAAACTGTTTTTT
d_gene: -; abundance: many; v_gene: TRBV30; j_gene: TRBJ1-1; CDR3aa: CAWSAGVWGTEAFF; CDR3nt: TGTGCCTGGAGTGCAGGGGTATGGGGCACTGAAGCTTTCTTT
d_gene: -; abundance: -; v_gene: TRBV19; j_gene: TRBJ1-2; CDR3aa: CASRWRDSGYGYTF; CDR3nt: TGTGCCAGTAGGTGGCGAGACAGTGGGTATGGCTACACCTTC
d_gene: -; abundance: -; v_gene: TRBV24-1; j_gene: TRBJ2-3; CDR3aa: CATSQGSDTQYF; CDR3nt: TGTGCCACCAGTCAGGGATCAGATACGCAGTATTTT
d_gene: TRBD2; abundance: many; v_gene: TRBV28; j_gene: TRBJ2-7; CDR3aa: CASSGQGASGRISYEQYF; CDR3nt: TGTGCCAGCAGTGGACAGGGCGCTAGCGGGAGAATCTCCTACGAGCAGTACTTC
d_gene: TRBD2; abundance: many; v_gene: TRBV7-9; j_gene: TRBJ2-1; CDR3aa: CASSLPGLAGQFF; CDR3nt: TGTGCCAGCAGCCTCCCGGGACTAGCGGGGCAGTTCTTC
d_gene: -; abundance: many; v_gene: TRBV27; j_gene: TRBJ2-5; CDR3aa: CASSPSLVGRLETQYF; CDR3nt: TGTGCCAGCAGCCCATCACTAGTCGGGCGTCTAGAGACCCAGTACTTC
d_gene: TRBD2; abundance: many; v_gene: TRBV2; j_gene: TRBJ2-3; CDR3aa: CASSSSGRRDTQYF; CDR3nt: TGTGCCAGCAGCTCTAGCGGGAGAAGAGATACGCAGTATTTT
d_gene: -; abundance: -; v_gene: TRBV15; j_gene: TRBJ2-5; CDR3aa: CATSRDLRETQYF; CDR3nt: TGTGCCACCAGCAGAGATTTACGAGAGACCCAGTACTTC
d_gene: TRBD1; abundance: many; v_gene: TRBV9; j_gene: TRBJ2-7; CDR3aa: CASNPGQVTEQYF; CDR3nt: TGTGCCAGCAACCCCGGACAGGTGACCGAGCAGTACTTC
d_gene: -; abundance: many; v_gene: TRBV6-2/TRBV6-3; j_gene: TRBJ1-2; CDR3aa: CASLERSRGYTF; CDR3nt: TGTGCCAGCTTAGAACGGTCTCGTGGCTACACCTTC
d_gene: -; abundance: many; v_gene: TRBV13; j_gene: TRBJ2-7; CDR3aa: CASSLGVGALYEQYF; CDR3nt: TGTGCCAGCAGCTTAGGTGTGGGAGCCCTCTACGAGCAGTACTTC
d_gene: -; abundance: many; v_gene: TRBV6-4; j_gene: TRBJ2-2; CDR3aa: CASSDLGDTGELFF; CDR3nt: TGTGCCAGCAGTGACTTGGGGGACACCGGGGAGCTGTTTTTT
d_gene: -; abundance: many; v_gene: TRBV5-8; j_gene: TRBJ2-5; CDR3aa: CASRWGRAEQETQYF; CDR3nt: TGTGCCAGCAGGTGGGGGCGTGCAGAACAAGAGACCCAGTACTTC